This T cell receptor (beta chain) was sequenced in a study of blood T cell repertoires in COVID-19. Followed over time, Seattle patients had been enrolled while infection was active. Germline CDR1 and CDR2: SNHLY and FYNNEI. V lost 3 bases to trimming and J lost 5 bases, with 4 bases between them. The CDR3 sequence is 11 residues long. Source study methods: Estimation of nucleated cell counts was performed using reference gene primer amplification. Some clones are missing from TCRdb's copy, which holds only in-frame ones; the method was immunoSEQ multiplex PCR. V, J and clone size are those of that table, while D and trimming were read from the DNA. This table holds some 180,000 clones, approximately 80% found once.

The origin of this receptor is a middle-aged woman with COVID-19, enrolled during active disease. This chain joins TRBV2 and TRBJ2-5; D remains ambiguous. The sample was peripheral blood. The CDR3 nucleotides are TGTGCCAGCAGTGACTTGGAGACCCAGTACTTC. This encodes CASSDLETQYF.